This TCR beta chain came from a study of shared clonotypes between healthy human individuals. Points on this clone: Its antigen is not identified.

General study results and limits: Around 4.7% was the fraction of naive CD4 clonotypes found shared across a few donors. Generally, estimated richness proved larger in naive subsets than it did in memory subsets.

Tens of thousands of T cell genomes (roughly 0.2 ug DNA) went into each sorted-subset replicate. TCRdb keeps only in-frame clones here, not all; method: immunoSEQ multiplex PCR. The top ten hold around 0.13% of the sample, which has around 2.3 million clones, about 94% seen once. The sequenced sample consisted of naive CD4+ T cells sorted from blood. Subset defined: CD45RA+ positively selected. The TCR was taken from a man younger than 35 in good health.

CDR3 loop: CASSLFGGNTQYF. As DNA, the CDR3 is TGTGCCAGCAGCTTATTTGGTGGGAATACGCAGTATTTT. The chain is built from TRBV7-3 and TRBJ2-3; no clear D gene. The CDR3 covers 13 residues. Trimming pared 2 bases from V and 7 bases from J, leaving 10 bases between. Germline assignment: CDR1 SGHTA and CDR2 FQGTGA.